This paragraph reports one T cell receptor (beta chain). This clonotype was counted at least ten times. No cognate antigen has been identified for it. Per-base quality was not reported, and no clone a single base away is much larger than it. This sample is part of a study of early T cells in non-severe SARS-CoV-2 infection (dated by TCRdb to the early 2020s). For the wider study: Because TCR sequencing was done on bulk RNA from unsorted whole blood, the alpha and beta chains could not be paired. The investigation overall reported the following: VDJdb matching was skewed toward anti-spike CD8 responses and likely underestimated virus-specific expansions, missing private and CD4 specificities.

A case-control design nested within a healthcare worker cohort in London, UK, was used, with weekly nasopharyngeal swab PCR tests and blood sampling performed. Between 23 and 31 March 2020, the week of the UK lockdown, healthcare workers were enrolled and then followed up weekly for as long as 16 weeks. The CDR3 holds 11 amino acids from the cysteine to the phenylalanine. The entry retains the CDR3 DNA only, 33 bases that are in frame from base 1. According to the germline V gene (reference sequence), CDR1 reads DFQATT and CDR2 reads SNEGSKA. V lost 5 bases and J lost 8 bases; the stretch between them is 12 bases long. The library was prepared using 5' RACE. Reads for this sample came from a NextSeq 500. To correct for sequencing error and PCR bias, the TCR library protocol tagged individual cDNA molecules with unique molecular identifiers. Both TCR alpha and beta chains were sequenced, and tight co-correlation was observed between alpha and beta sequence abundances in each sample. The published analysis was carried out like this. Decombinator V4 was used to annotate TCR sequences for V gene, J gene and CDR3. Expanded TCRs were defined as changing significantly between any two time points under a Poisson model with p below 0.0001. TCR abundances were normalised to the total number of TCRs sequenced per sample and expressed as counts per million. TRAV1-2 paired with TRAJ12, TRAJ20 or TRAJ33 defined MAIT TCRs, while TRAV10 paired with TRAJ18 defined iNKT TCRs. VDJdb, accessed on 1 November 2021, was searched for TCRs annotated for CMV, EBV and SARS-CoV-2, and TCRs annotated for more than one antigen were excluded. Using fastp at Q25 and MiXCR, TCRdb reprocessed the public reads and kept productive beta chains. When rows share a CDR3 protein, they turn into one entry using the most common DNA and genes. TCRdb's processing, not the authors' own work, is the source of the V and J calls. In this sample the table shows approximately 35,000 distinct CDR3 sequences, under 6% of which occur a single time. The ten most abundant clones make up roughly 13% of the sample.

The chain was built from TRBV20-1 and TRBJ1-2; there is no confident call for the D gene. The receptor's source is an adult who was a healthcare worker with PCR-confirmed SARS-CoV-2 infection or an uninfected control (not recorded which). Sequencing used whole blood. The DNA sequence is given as TGCAGTGCTCGCCAAATTGACGGCTACACCTTC. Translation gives CSARQIDGYTF.